The clone carrying this T cell receptor (beta chain) was picked up many times. Antigen unknown. This sample is drawn from a study of T cells in Graves' hyperthyroidism and ophthalmopathy. TCR beta CDR3 sequences were amplified from RNA transcripts. The HTBI set primed first-round TCR CDR3 RT-PCR. TCRdb ran MiXCR on the multiplex PCR reads and lists one entry per CDR3 protein. The table lists 500,000 or so distinct CDR3 sequences, under 20% of them singletons. The germline CDR1 and CDR2 sequences are LGHDT and YNNKEL (reference sequence). The length of the CDR3 is 13 residues. V was pared by 3 bases and J by 6 bases, with 9 bases between. Using about 10 ml of fresh peripheral blood, PBMCs were prepared. General observations from the study: Ophthalmopathy and stable hyperthyroidism were told apart by a 13 V-J model.

The chain is built from TRBV3-1 and TRBJ2-1, with D perhaps TRBD1 (5 bases). The clonotype originates from a woman in her late teens or twenties with Graves' ophthalmopathy. Input material: blood. DNA of the CDR3: TGTGCCAGCAGCCAGGACAATTTCAATGAGCAGTTCTTC. Translating gives CASSQDNFNEQFF.